This paragraph covers one T cell receptor (beta chain) sequence. Its antigen is not known. Cells stained for CD3, CD4, CD8, CD45RA and CD27 were sorted into four subsets. Both TRBC1 and TRBC2 were covered by a beta constant-region primer of two equimolar oligonucleotides. Ligated cDNA was amplified by four rounds of PCR with nested alpha and beta constant-region primers and SP2. Via MiXCR, TCRdb re-called the UMI-ligation and nested PCR reads, giving one row per CDR3 protein. The sample has around 83,000 distinct CDR3 sequences; roughly 12% are singletons. This record comes from a study of naive and memory T cell subsets. Study observations and caveats: Expression changes during T cell differentiation may affect RNA-based TCR counts. A few larger clonotypes appeared in naive repertoires, especially CD8, possibly memory cells re-expressing CD45RA.

This TCR derives from a human donor in good health. Specimen: naive CD4+ T cells from blood.

The CDR3 DNA reads TGTGCCAGCAGCTTAATTGGACAGGGAGACGAGCAGTACTTC. This codes for CASSLIGQGDEQYF. The chain combines TRBV7-2 with TRBJ2-7; 8 nucleotides agree with TRBD1. With V trimmed by 2 bases and J by 5 bases, 5 bases remained unmatched. Germline V gives CDR1 SGHTA, CDR2 FQGNSA. This CDR3 region has 14 residues.